This T cell receptor (beta chain) was captured by sequencing in a study of response to subunit inactivated influenza vaccine. Study observations and caveats: The study's authors posited that every seasonal influenza vaccination enlists few new T cells.

TCRdb reprocessed the RT-PCR reads with MiXCR, giving one entry per CDR3 protein. This table holds about 170,000 distinct CDR3 sequences, approximately 11% found once. This clonotype was seen ten or more times. What it recognizes is unknown. The CDR3 sequence is 16 residues long. Germline trimming cut 5 bases from V and 0 bases from J; bases unmatched to any gene: 6. Germline V gene data show CDR1 as MDHEN and CDR2 as SYDVKM. This TCR came from a man between 50 and 69 years old who received an inactivated influenza vaccine. V usage is TRBV28 and J usage is TRBJ2-1; 8 positions agree with TRBD1. The specimen was CD8+ T cells sorted from PBMCs, collected less than 25 months after vaccination. The CDR3 loop is CASSPDTGGSYNEQFF. CDR3 bases: TGTGCCAGCAGTCCTGACACAGGGGGCTCCTACAATGAGCAGTTCTTC.